Below, 20 T cell receptor beta chains from the same sample are listed, as sequenced in a study of blood T cell repertoires in COVID-19. Profiled with immunoSEQ multiplex PCR; TCRdb holds only in-frame clones, not every one. The data show approximately 90,000 clones, approximately 80% seen once. The sample consisted of peripheral blood. The receptors were gathered from an older man with COVID-19, enrolled during active disease.

The chain uses TRBV9 and TRBJ2-7; 7 bases line up with TRBD2. The CDR3 runs to 15 residues. V lost 0 bases, J lost 3 bases, and 6 bases stayed unmatched. Germline V gene data show CDR1 as SGDLS and CDR2 as YYNGEE. The chain's CDR3 is CASSVAAGERYEQYF. The CDR3 DNA reads TGTGCCAGCAGCGTAGCGGCGGGAGAGCGCTACGAGCAGTACTTC.

On this clone itself: Other nucleotide sequences from this sample produce the same CDR3. The chain links TRBV29-1 to TRBJ2-5, with D perhaps TRBD1 (6 bases). Looked up from germline, CDR1 is SQVTM and CDR2 is ANQGSEA. This CDR3 is built from 12 residues. V was trimmed by 8 bases and J by 5 bases, leaving 15 bases between them. The CDR3 is CSSITGSETQYF. CDR3 in DNA: TGCAGCTCCATAACAGGGAGCGAGACCCAGTACTTC.

The J gene is TRBJ1-2, the V gene TRBV5-4, with D possibly matching TRBD1 (5 bases). The CDR3 is 13 amino acids. V was cut by 4 bases and J by 7 bases, with 14 bases left in between. Germline-derived CDR1 and CDR2 are SGHNT and YYREEE (reference sequence). The CDR3 here is CASSSIQDGGYTF. CDR3 coding DNA: TGTGCCAGCAGCAGTATACAGGACGGTGGCTACACCTTC.

V usage is TRBV11-1 and J usage is TRBJ2-7; 10 bases fit TRBD2. From germline, CDR1 is SGHAT and CDR2 FQDESV (reference sequence). The junction had 0 bases not matched to a gene; V was cut back by 2 bases and J by 2 bases. This CDR3 has 14 residues. The CDR3 reads CASSLLAGAYEQYF. The CDR3 region has the DNA TGTGCCAGCAGCTTACTAGCGGGGGCCTACGAGCAGTACTTC.

This clone has more than one count but fewer than ten. The V call is TRBV28, the J call TRBJ1-2; perhaps TRBD1 as D (5 bases). Germline-derived CDR1 and CDR2 are MDHEN and SYDVKM. The V end lost 2 bases, the J end lost 6 bases, and 10 bases lay between the germline ends. This CDR3 has 13 amino acids. This chain's CDR3 is CASSLKIGDGYTF. The CDR3 DNA reads as TGTGCCAGCAGTTTAAAAATAGGGGATGGCTACACCTTC.

The rearrangement uses TRBV4-1 and TRBJ1-2; no definite D call. CDR1 MGHRA and CDR2 YSYEKL come from the germline V gene. CDR3 length: 14 residues. The V end lost 0 bases, the J end lost 2 bases, and 7 bases lay between the germline ends. In nucleotides, the CDR3 is TGCGCCAGCAGCCAAGATCGCCTAAACTATGGCTACACCTTC. Its translation is CASSQDRLNYGYTF.

This rearrangement joins TRBV4-2 to TRBJ1-5, with 9 bases matching TRBD1. Germline V lookup: CDR1 LGHNA, CDR2 YNFKEQ. The V gene end was trimmed by 2 bases and the J gene end by 5 bases; junction bases not matched to a gene: 13. This CDR3 has 18 residues. The CDR3 here is CASSQLAQGAKAHQPQHF. The CDR3 DNA reads TGTGCCAGCAGCCAACTCGCACAGGGGGCTAAGGCTCATCAGCCCCAGCATTTT.

The chain employs TRBV5-4 and TRBJ1-2; D perhaps matches TRBD1 (5 bases). V gave up 0 bases and J gave up 6 bases, with 15 bases separating them. Looked up from germline, CDR1 is SGHNT and CDR2 is YYREEE (reference sequence). The CDR3 extends over 15 amino acids. CDR3 loop: CASSLGGDRPNGYTF. Here the CDR3 DNA reads TGTGCCAGCAGCTTGGGCGGAGACAGACCAAATGGCTACACCTTC.

The chain links TRBV9 to TRBJ1-3; a possible D gene is TRBD1 (5 bases). The length of the CDR3 is 14 residues. Trimming left V 3 bases short and J 3 bases short, with 10 bases between. CDR1 and CDR2 from the germline V gene are SGDLS and YYNGEE. The CDR3 nucleotides read TGTGCCAGCAGCGCCAGGGTTTTTGGAAACACCATATATTTT. Translated: CASSARVFGNTIYF. The full variable domain, completed using reference TRBV9 and TRBJ1-3, is DSGVTQTPKHLITATGQRVTLRCSPRSGDLSVYWYQQSLDQGLQFLIQYYNGEERAKGNILERFSAQQFPDLHSELNLSSLELGDSALYFCASSARVFGNTIYFGEGSWLTVV.

The V call is TRBV6-1, the J call TRBJ1-2; D possibly corresponds to TRBD1 (6 bases). CDR1 is MNHNS and CDR2 is SASEGT in the germline V gene. Trimming pared 5 bases from V and 5 bases from J, leaving 18 bases between. The CDR3 is 15 residues long. The CDR3 bases are TGTGCCAGCAGTCTTAATACAGGGACCTCTTATGGCTACACCTTC. It encodes CASSLNTGTSYGYTF.

The rearrangement links TRBV7-2 to TRBJ2-5; 7 nucleotides align to TRBD2. The CDR3 is 14 residues long. Unmatched junction bases numbered 5, after V lost 1 base and J lost 6 bases. CDR1 is SGHTA, CDR2 FQGNSA, per germline. CDR3 sequence (DNA): TGTGCCAGCAGCTTAGGACTAGCCGAACAGACCCAGTACTTC. Amino acids: CASSLGLAEQTQYF.

This rearrangement joins TRBV28 to TRBJ2-5; D is possibly TRBD1 (6 bases). Deletions cut 3 bases from V and 7 bases from J, with 15 bases between. The V gene's germline CDR1 is MDHEN and CDR2 SYDVKM. The CDR3 has 14 amino acids. The CDR3 loop is CASSFSGTKRTQYF. CDR3 DNA sequence: TGTGCCAGCAGTTTTTCCGGGACAAAGAGGACCCAGTACTTC.

This chain joins TRBV15 and TRBJ1-3, with TRBD1 matching 10 bases. CDR3 length equals 17 residues. With V trimmed by 3 bases and J by 3 bases, 8 bases remained unmatched. Germline V gene lookup returns CDR1 LNHNV and CDR2 YYDKDF (reference sequence). CDR3 protein: CATSRGGTGVVGNTIYF. The CDR3 region has the DNA TGTGCCACCAGCAGGGGAGGGACAGGGGTGGTTGGAAACACCATATATTTT.

The chain links TRBV6-1 to TRBJ2-3, with TRBD2 as a possible D gene (7 bases). Germline V CDR1 and CDR2: MNHNS, SASEGT. This CDR3 region has 16 residues. V lost 0 bases and J 3 bases, leaving 13 bases between the germline ends. The CDR3 nucleotides read TGTGCCAGCAGTGAAGCAAGGGGGGGGCGTACAGATACGCAGTATTTT. It encodes CASSEARGGRTDTQYF.

The chain recombines TRBV10-3 with TRBJ2-2; 8 positions match TRBD2. This CDR3 is 16 amino acids long. Germline V gene sequence: CDR1 ENHRY, CDR2 SYGVKD. Germline trimming cut 10 bases from V and 0 bases from J; bases unmatched to any gene: 10. The CDR3 protein is CATKAGGGTNTGELFF. As DNA, the CDR3 is TGTGCCACCAAGGCAGGCGGGGGGACGAACACCGGGGAGCTGTTTTTT.

This chain joins TRBV7-2 and TRBJ2-7; perhaps TRBD1 as D (6 bases). V was clipped by 3 bases and J by 4 bases, with 13 bases between them. There are 14 residues in the CDR3. Germline V gene lookup returns CDR1 SGHTA and CDR2 FQGNSA. The DNA of the CDR3 is TGTGCCAGCAGCTTGGAACTTCAGGGGTACGAGCAGTACTTC. Protein product: CASSLELQGYEQYF.

V and J are TRBV18 and TRBJ2-7; D possibly corresponds to TRBD2 (5 bases). Trimming left V 1 base short and J 4 bases short, with 20 bases between. CDR3 length: 17 residues. Germline V gene data show CDR1 as KGHSH and CDR2 as LQKENI. The CDR3 protein is CASSPQTPGTTLYEQYF. The CDR3 DNA follows: TGTGCCAGCTCACCACAGACGCCGGGAACCACCCTTTACGAGCAGTACTTC. Supplemented by reference TRBV18 and TRBJ2-7, the full variable domain reads NAGVMQNPRHLVRRRGQEARLRCSPMKGHSHVYWYRQLPEEGLKFMVYLQKENIIDESGMPKERFSAEFPKEGPSILRIQQVVRGDSAAYFCASSPQTPGTTLYEQYFGPGTRLTVT.

CDR3: CASSPGGARRTQYF. The CDR3, as DNA: TGTGCCAGCAGCCCCGGTGGGGCCCGACGGACGCAGTATTTT. This chain joins TRBV11-3 and TRBJ2-3; TRBD1 might be the D (5 bases). Trimming left V 5 bases short and J 9 bases short, with 18 bases between. The CDR3 contains 14 residues. Germline CDR1 SGHNT, CDR2 YENEEA.

The V call is TRBV6-5, the J call TRBJ1-1, with D perhaps TRBD1 (6 bases). The CDR3 totals 15 residues. V lost 4 bases to trimming and J lost 1 base, with 13 bases between them. Germline V lookup: CDR1 MNHEY, CDR2 SVGAGI. The CDR3 nucleotides read TGTGCCAGCAGTTGGCTAAGGGGGGGGAACACTGAAGCTTTCTTT. It is translated as CASSWLRGGNTEAFF.

The V gene is TRBV18, the J gene TRBJ2-1, with 12 bases matching TRBD2. Unmatched junction bases numbered 8, after V lost 3 bases and J lost 5 bases. The CDR3 has 17 amino acids. Germline-derived CDR1 and CDR2 are KGHSH and LQKENI. CDR3 in DNA: TGTGCCAGCTCACCGAGAGCTAGCGGGAGGGAAGACAATGAGCAGTTCTTC. Translation gives CASSPRASGREDNEQFF.